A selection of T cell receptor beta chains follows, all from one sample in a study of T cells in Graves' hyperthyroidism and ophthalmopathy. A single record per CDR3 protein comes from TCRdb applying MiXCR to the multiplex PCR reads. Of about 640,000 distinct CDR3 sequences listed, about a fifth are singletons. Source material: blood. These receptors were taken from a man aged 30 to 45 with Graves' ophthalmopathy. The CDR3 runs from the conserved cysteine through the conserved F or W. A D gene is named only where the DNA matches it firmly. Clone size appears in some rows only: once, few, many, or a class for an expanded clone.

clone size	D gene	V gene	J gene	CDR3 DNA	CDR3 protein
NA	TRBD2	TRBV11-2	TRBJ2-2	TGTGCCAGCAGCTTAGATCGGTTAGCGGGGTTCACCGGGGAGCTGTTTTTT	CASSLDRLAGFTGELFF
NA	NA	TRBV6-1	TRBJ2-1	TGTGCCAGCAGTGAAATTTCGGCCCCGACCGACAATGAGCAGTTCTTC	CASSEISAPTDNEQFF
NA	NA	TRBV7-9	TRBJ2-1	TGTGCCAGCGGCCTCGTGGAGCAGTTCTTC	CASGLVEQFF
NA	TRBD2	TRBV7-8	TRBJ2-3	TGTGCCAGCAGTCGGCGGGAGTCCTCAGATACGCAGTATTTT	CASSRRESSDTQYF
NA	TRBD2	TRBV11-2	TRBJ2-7	TGTGCCAGCAGCTTAGGTCTAGCGGGCTCATTCTCCTACGAGCAGTACTTC	CASSLGLAGSFSYEQYF
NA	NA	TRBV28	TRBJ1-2	TGTGCCAGCAGCGACAGTTTCGGCTACACCTTC	CASSDSFGYTF
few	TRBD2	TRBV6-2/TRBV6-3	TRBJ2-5	TGTGCCAGCAGTACGACTCTAGCGGGAGGAGAAGAGACCCAGTACTTC	CASSTTLAGGEETQYF
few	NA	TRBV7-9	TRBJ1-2	TGTGCCAGCAGCTTAGCGCAACAGAACGCGGGCTACACCTTC	CASSLAQQNAGYTF
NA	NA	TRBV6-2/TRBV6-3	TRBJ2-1	TGTGCCAGCAGTCAGAGGGACAGGGGACTAGCGCCTCGGTATGAGCAGTTCTTC	CASSQRDRGLAPRYEQFF
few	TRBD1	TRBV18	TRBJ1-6	TGTGCCAGCTCACCAGGGACAGGGAGGCTCAATTCACCCCTCCACTTT	CASSPGTGRLNSPLHF
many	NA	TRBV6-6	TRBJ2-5	TGTGCCAGCAGTTACCGGGACACCCAAGAGACCCAGTACTTC	CASSYRDTQETQYF
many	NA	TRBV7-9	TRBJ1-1	TGTGCCAGCGCCTCACTCGGGGCAGGGGACACTGAAGCTTTCTTT	CASASLGAGDTEAFF
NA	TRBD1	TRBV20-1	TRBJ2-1	TGCAGTGCTAGACCCCGAGACAGGGTCTTCGATGAGCAGTTCTTC	CSARPRDRVFDEQFF
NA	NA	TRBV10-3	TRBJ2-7	TGTGCCATCAGTGAGTCGGGGTCAAGCTCCTACGAGCAGTACTTC	CAISESGSSSYEQYF
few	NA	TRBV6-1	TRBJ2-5	TGTGCCAGCAGCCCTTGGGGGGCGGAGACCCAGTACTTC	CASSPWGAETQYF
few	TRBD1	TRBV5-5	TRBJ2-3	TGTGCCAGCAGCTATAGGACAGGTTATTCCACAGATACGCAGTATTTT	CASSYRTGYSTDTQYF
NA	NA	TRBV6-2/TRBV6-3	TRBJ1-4	TGTGCCAGCAGTTACACCCTGACAGCAACTAATGAAAAACTGTTTTTT	CASSYTLTATNEKLFF
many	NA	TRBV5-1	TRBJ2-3	TGCGCCAGCAGCTCAGTGTCAGATACGCAGTATTTT	CASSSVSDTQYF
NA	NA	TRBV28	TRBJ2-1	TGTGCCAGCAGTTTACGACTTAGCTCCTACAATGAGCAGTTCTTC	CASSLRLSSYNEQFF
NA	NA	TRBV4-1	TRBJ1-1	TGCGCCAGCAGCCAAGATCCGGGGGGATACACTGAAGCTTTCTTT	CASSQDPGGYTEAFF